The 29 T cell receptor beta chains below were found in one sample sequenced in a study of a mutant IDH1 vaccine in newly diagnosed glioma. Profiled with immunoSEQ multiplex PCR; TCRdb holds only in-frame clones, not every one. The sample shows 80,000 to 100,000 clones, about 80% of them seen only once. Described time point: baseline, week 1 (first vaccination visit). The treatment here: pre-vaccination baseline after standard-of-care therapy. Specimen: PBMCs, collected from a glioma patient treated with radiotherapy, temozolomide or both. These receptors came from a man in his forties or fifties with glioma.

This chain links TRBV4-3 with TRBJ2-5; no definite D call. The germline gives CDR1 LGHNA, CDR2 YSLEER. Trimming took off 3 bases at V and 2 bases at J, with 7 bases between the two ends. This CDR3 comprises 13 residues. The CDR3 nucleotides read TGCGCCAGCAGCCAGGACCATCAAGAGACCCAGTACTTC. This gives the protein CASSQDHQETQYF.

A note on this clone: The same CDR3 also results from other DNA sequences found in this sample. This chain uses TRBV5-4 with TRBJ2-3; D remains unclear. Germline CDR1 reads SGHNT; CDR2 reads YYREEE (reference sequence). The CDR3 has 14 residues. Trimming removed 1 base at V and 0 bases at J, with 6 bases between. In DNA form, the CDR3 reads TGTGCCAGCAGCTTGAGCCCTAGCACAGATACGCAGTATTTT. This sequence encodes CASSLSPSTDTQYF.

This clone was found once. The chain combines TRBV9 with TRBJ1-2; 7 positions agree with TRBD1. J lost 2 bases, V lost 1 base, and 8 bases had no gene match. CDR1 and CDR2 (germline): SGDLS, YYNGEE. This CDR3 is 16 amino acids long. CDR3 coding DNA: TGTGCCAGCAGCGTATCAAAGACAGGGAGGAACTATGGCTACACCTTC. This gives the protein CASSVSKTGRNYGYTF.

The genes are TRBV14 and TRBJ1-2, with D hard to call. Germline V lookup: CDR1 SGHDN, CDR2 FVKESK. This CDR3 has 13 amino acids. V was cut by 4 bases and J by 7 bases, with 13 bases left in between. CDR3 in DNA: TGTGCCAGCAGCCCTGCCCGAAGAGGTGGCTACACCTTC. Translating gives CASSPARRGGYTF.

The chain employs TRBV7-2 and TRBJ1-6; D might be TRBD1 (5 bases). The V gene lost 2 bases and the J gene lost 9 bases, with 5 bases spanning the gap. The germline V gene has CDR1 SGHTA and CDR2 FQGNSA. The CDR3 totals 12 residues. The CDR3 is CASSLRGSPLHF. In DNA form, the CDR3 reads TGTGCCAGCAGCTTAAGGGGTTCACCCCTCCACTTT.

V usage is TRBV7-3 and J usage is TRBJ1-2; D call uncertain. The germline V gene encodes CDR1 SGHTA and CDR2 FQGTGA. CDR3 length: 13 residues. Trimming removed 0 bases at V and 13 bases at J, with 15 bases between. CDR3 bases: TGTGCCAGCAGCTTAACTCGCGCAGGCTTAACCACCTTC. It is translated as CASSLTRAGLTTF.

The chain is built from TRBV5-5 and TRBJ1-2, with D possibly being TRBD1 (6 bases). Trimming left V 2 bases short and J 2 bases short, with 10 bases between. Per the germline V gene, CDR1 is SGHKS and CDR2 is YYEKEE (reference sequence). The CDR3 length is 14 residues. This CDR3 is CASSLTDRNYGYTF. The DNA for the CDR3 is TGTGCCAGCAGCTTAACTGACAGGAACTATGGCTACACCTTC.

The V call is TRBV6-1, the J call TRBJ1-6; tentative D call: TRBD1 (6 bases). Germline loops: CDR1 MNHNS, CDR2 SASEGT. Deletions cut 2 bases from V and 7 bases from J, with 15 bases between. CDR3 length: 16 amino acids. Here the CDR3 DNA reads TGTGCCAGCAGTGAAAAGGAAGGGACAAGAAATTCACCCCTCCACTTT. Encoded protein: CASSEKEGTRNSPLHF.

This chain joins TRBV4-3 and TRBJ2-3, with D possibly matching TRBD2 (7 bases). Germline values: CDR1 LGHNA, CDR2 YSLEER. This CDR3 region has 15 residues. The V end lost 4 bases, the J end lost 1 base, and 12 bases lay between the germline ends. This chain's CDR3 is CASSLRGAGTDTQYF. The CDR3 DNA sequence: TGCGCCAGCAGCCTCCGGGGGGCGGGCACAGATACGCAGTATTTT.

V and J are TRBV5-6 and TRBJ1-6; possible D gene TRBD1, 6 bases. The CDR3 totals 14 residues. V was shortened by 0 bases and J by 10 bases, with 11 bases between the two germline ends. CDR1 is SGHDT and CDR2 is YYEEEE in the germline V gene. For the CDR3, the DNA is TGTGCCAGCAGCTTGGACAGGGTAGGGTCACCCCTCCACTTT. Protein product: CASSLDRVGSPLHF.

This clone was seen many times. This chain joins TRBV5-4 and TRBJ1-5; D not certain. Germline assignment: CDR1 SGHNT and CDR2 YYREEE (reference sequence). Trimming removed 0 bases from V and 0 bases from J, with 7 bases in between. The CDR3 is 15 residues long. The CDR3 bases are TGTGCCAGCAGCTTGGAGCCTTATAGCAATCAGCCCCAGCATTTT. As protein: CASSLEPYSNQPQHF.

The J gene is TRBJ1-5, the V gene TRBV27, with D possibly matching TRBD1 (6 bases). The CDR3 has 18 residues. Germline V CDR1 and CDR2: MNHEY, SMNVEV (reference sequence). V shed 2 bases and J shed 3 bases, with 20 bases lying between them. Here the CDR3 reads CASSLKPPGASHNQPQHF. CDR3 DNA sequence: TGTGCCAGCAGTTTAAAACCCCCAGGGGCTTCCCACAATCAGCCCCAGCATTTT.

The CDR3 DNA is TGTGCCAGCAGTGATACATCGGTGGGCTTTAGGCCCTACAATGAGCAGTTCTTC. Amino acids: CASSDTSVGFRPYNEQFF. The J gene is TRBJ2-1, the V gene TRBV6-1; D unclear. Per the germline V gene, CDR1 is MNHNS and CDR2 is SASEGT. The V gene lost 3 bases and the J gene lost 2 bases, with 20 bases spanning the gap. The CDR3 covers 18 residues.

This clone was observed once. The chain couples TRBV9 to TRBJ2-3, with D uncertain. Trimming pared 3 bases from V and 2 bases from J, leaving 13 bases between. This CDR3 spans 15 amino acids. CDR1 and CDR2 from the germline V gene are SGDLS and YYNGEE. The CDR3 loop reads CASSATSSTTDTQYF. The DNA for the CDR3 is TGTGCCAGCAGCGCTACGTCGTCCACCACAGATACGCAGTATTTT.

The chain couples TRBV5-6 to TRBJ2-7; either TRBD1 or TRBD2 may fit D (5 bases each). The germline V gene encodes CDR1 SGHDT and CDR2 YYEEEE. CDR3 length equals 13 residues. V was pared by 3 bases and J by 2 bases, with 9 bases between. The CDR3 loop reads CASSWGPTYEQYF. In nucleotides, the CDR3 is TGTGCCAGCAGCTGGGGACCGACCTACGAGCAGTACTTC.

CDR3 in amino acids: CASSYSAGLPYEAFF. The CDR3 coding sequence is TGTGCCAGCAGTTACTCGGCAGGGTTGCCCTATGAAGCTTTCTTT. V is TRBV6-5 and J is TRBJ1-1, with D possibly being TRBD1 (5 bases). The CDR3 has 15 amino acids. Trimming shortened V by 0 bases and J by 7 bases, and 15 bases separated the two germline ends. The germline V gene has CDR1 MNHEY and CDR2 SVGAGI.

This sequence joins TRBV12-5 and TRBJ1-1; D not certain. V shed 2 bases and J shed 4 bases, with 14 bases lying between them. This CDR3 contains 15 residues. Germline V gene sequence: CDR1 LGHNT, CDR2 FRNRAP. CDR3 in amino acids: CASGLSRTFGTEAFF. CDR3 in DNA: TGTGCTAGTGGTTTGTCGCGGACCTTTGGCACTGAAGCTTTCTTT.

The chain combines TRBV7-2 with TRBJ2-7, with a possible D match to TRBD1 (6 bases). V dropped 2 bases and J dropped 2 bases, with 10 bases sitting between them. Germline-derived CDR1 and CDR2 are SGHTA and FQGNSA. There are 14 residues in the CDR3. The CDR3 loop is CASSLNRVAYEQYF. The CDR3 nucleotides read TGTGCCAGCAGCTTAAACAGGGTGGCCTACGAGCAGTACTTC.

V is TRBV23-1 and J is TRBJ2-7, with unresolved D. TRBV23-1 has ORF status, its function being uncertain. Trimming pared 4 bases from V and 7 bases from J, leaving 11 bases between. The CDR3 is 12 residues long. The CDR3 sequence: CASSPESWEQYF. CDR3 nucleotide sequence: TGCGCCAGCAGTCCGGAGTCGTGGGAGCAGTACTTC.

The CDR3 DNA sequence: TGCGCCAGCAGTGAGGGGGGCCCGGGGCAGGAATGGAGATTAGAGCAGTACTTC. Protein sequence: CASSEGGPGQEWRLEQYF. The chain links TRBV10-2 to TRBJ2-7, with D possibly being TRBD1 (6 bases). CDR3 length: 18 residues. From germline, CDR1 is WSHSY and CDR2 SAAADI. V was trimmed by 2 bases and J by 7 bases, leaving 27 bases between them.

The rearrangement joins TRBV28 to TRBJ1-4, with D unresolved. CDR1 and CDR2 (germline): MDHEN, SYDVKM. The ends were cut back, 6 bases at V and 7 bases at J, with 18 bases in the middle. The CDR3 extends over 15 amino acids. CDR3 amino acids: CASRNAGLASEKLFF. The DNA for the CDR3 is TGTGCCAGCAGAAATGCCGGGCTAGCCAGTGAAAAACTGTTTTTT.

This clone has only a few counts. The chain uses TRBV7-9 and TRBJ1-1; tentative D call: TRBD1 (6 bases). This CDR3 has 15 amino acids. Germline-derived CDR1 and CDR2 are SEHNR and FQNEAQ (reference sequence). V was cut by 0 bases and J by 5 bases, with 13 bases left in between. The CDR3 loop is CASSLAGGAGTEAFF. The CDR3 nucleotides are TGTGCCAGCAGCTTAGCGGGGGGCGCGGGGACTGAAGCTTTCTTT.

J is TRBJ2-3 and V is TRBV27; maybe TRBD1 (6 bases). The V gene lost 5 bases and the J gene lost 4 bases, with 19 bases spanning the gap. Germline CDR1 and CDR2: MNHEY and SMNVEV (reference sequence). CDR3 length: 16 residues. CDR3 in amino acids: CASSPDQGWLADTQYF. Written as DNA, the CDR3 is TGTGCCAGCAGTCCCGACCAGGGGTGGTTGGCAGATACGCAGTATTTT.

This rearrangement joins TRBV6-5 to TRBJ2-2; D gene uncertain. V was shortened by 1 base and J by 3 bases, with 0 bases between the two germline ends. The germline gives CDR1 MNHEY, CDR2 SVGAGI. CDR3 length equals 12 residues. CDR3 nucleotides: TGTGCCAGCAGTTACTACACCGGGGAGCTGTTTTTT. Translating gives CASSYYTGELFF.

This clone was detected only once. V is TRBV15 and J is TRBJ2-1; 10 bases map to TRBD1. The CDR3 extends over 18 amino acids. Germline V gene data show CDR1 as LNHNV and CDR2 as YYDKDF (reference sequence). V lost 3 bases, J lost 0 bases, and 8 bases stayed unmatched. CDR3 protein: CATSRGTGAHSSYNEQFF. CDR3 coding DNA: TGTGCCACCAGCAGGGGGACAGGGGCCCACAGCTCCTACAATGAGCAGTTCTTC.

This chain joins TRBV10-3 and TRBJ2-7; D may be TRBD1 (6 bases). Trimming left V 6 bases short and J 0 bases short, with 9 bases between. CDR1 ENHRY and CDR2 SYGVKD come from the germline V gene. The CDR3 consists of 13 residues. The CDR3 DNA sequence: TGTGCCATCAGCGGGGACAACTCCTACGAGCAGTACTTC. It is translated as CAISGDNSYEQYF.

The sample holds a few counts of this clone. V is TRBV19 and J is TRBJ1-2; no definite D call. The germline CDR1 and CDR2 sequences are LNHDA and SQIVND (reference sequence). V shed 4 bases and J shed 4 bases, with 10 bases lying between them. This CDR3 has 13 residues. The CDR3 loop reads CASSTYPRYGYTF. As DNA, the CDR3 is TGTGCCAGTAGTACTTACCCCCGCTATGGCTACACCTTC.

The DNA for the CDR3 is TGCAGCGTTGAACAAGACCTCACAGATACGCAGTATTTT. Protein: CSVEQDLTDTQYF. The chain combines TRBV29-1 with TRBJ2-3; D unclear. The CDR3 length is 13 residues. Germline V gene lookup returns CDR1 SQVTM and CDR2 ANQGSEA. V dropped 2 bases and J dropped 2 bases, with 8 bases sitting between them.

In the case of this clone: Other DNA sequences in this sample translate to the same CDR3. The chain uses TRBV6-1 and TRBJ1-5; possibly TRBD1 for D (5 bases). The CDR3 covers 15 residues. V lost 0 bases and J 6 bases, leaving 12 bases between the germline ends. CDR1 and CDR2 (germline): MNHNS, SASEGT. Here the CDR3 reads CASSEARGRGQPQHF. The CDR3 nucleotides read TGTGCCAGCAGTGAAGCGAGGGGTCGAGGTCAGCCCCAGCATTTT.